This TCR beta chain was obtained from a study of T cells after yellow fever vaccination. V lost 0 bases, J lost 1 base, and 7 bases lay in between. The CDR3 runs 15 residues. Germline CDR1 is MNHEY and CDR2 is SVGAGI. TCRdb passed the 5' RACE reads through MiXCR, listing each CDR3 protein once. There are roughly 300,000 distinct CDR3 sequences in the sample; 8.1% occur only once, and 17% lies in the top ten. In its sample, this clonotype was seen a few times. The V gene is TRBV6-5, the J gene TRBJ1-5; D may be TRBD1 (5 bases). This clonotype originated in a man between 18 and 35 years old who received the YFV17D yellow fever vaccine. This sample comprised PBMCs, obtained more than 40 days after the first yellow fever vaccination. CDR3 in DNA: TGTGCCAGCAGTTACTCGGGGCAGAGCAATCAGCCCCAGCATTTT. Amino acid sequence: CASSYSGQSNQPQHF.